The clone carrying this T cell receptor (beta chain) has more than one count but fewer than ten. The authors ran a second PCR of roughly 7 to 11 cycles using a sample-barcoded 5' primer and a J-beta primer mix. Tagging of each cDNA molecule was performed by a template-switch adaptor with 12 random nucleotides. One entry per CDR3 protein, called by TCRdb with MiXCR from the 5' RACE reads. The sample yields 1 million or so distinct CDR3 sequences, 35% to 55% seen once. Peripheral blood samples of roughly 10 milliliters were drawn from each donor. The sample belongs to a study of blood T cells in healthy people across ages. The CDR3 length is 12 residues. Trimming stripped 1 base from V and 9 bases from J, with 10 bases between. Germline V gives CDR1 DFQATT, CDR2 SNEGSKA (reference sequence).

The chain carries TRBV20-1 and TRBJ2-1; no firm D call. This receptor was taken from a woman aged 55 to 70 in good health. Sequences were obtained from blood. CDR3 sequence: CSARAAAVEQFF. The CDR3 nucleotides are TGCAGTGCTAGAGCCGCGGCGGTTGAGCAGTTCTTC.